Shown below are 17 T cell receptor beta chains from a single sample sequenced in a study of cytomegalovirus exposure and HLA in healthy donors (dated by TCRdb to about 2017). The library was obtained by the immunoSEQ multiplex PCR assay. The multiplex PCR relied on a mix of 60 forward primers for TCR Vbeta segments and 13 reverse primers for TCR Jbeta segments. What TCRdb holds here is the immuneACCESS table cut down to in-frame rearrangements. Part of the clones is not present; checked against another copy, under half of the missing clones reflect an unresolved V gene, and the others are unexplained. Present in this sample are some 110,000 clones, less than 80% of which were seen just once. The ten most abundant clones make up around 1.2% of the sample. Sequencing was carried out using PBMCs. The source of these receptors is a man under 40 in good health and CMV-seronegative.

This sequence joins TRBV5-1 and TRBJ2-4; D possibly corresponds to TRBD2 (6 bases). Germline CDR1 reads SGHRS; CDR2 reads YFSETQ. The CDR3 covers 13 residues. V lost 2 bases and J lost 7, with 10 bases in between. The CDR3 spells CASSLTRGNIQYF. CDR3 sequence (DNA): TGCGCCAGCAGCTTAACTCGGGGGAACATTCAGTACTTC.

The chain has TRBV14 and TRBJ1-2; D gene unclear. CDR1 is SGHDN and CDR2 is FVKESK in the germline V gene. The V and J ends lost 1 base and 4 bases respectively, with 4 bases between them. The CDR3 totals 12 residues. CDR3 bases: TGTGCCAGCAGCCAAGCCGGCTATGGCTACACCTTC. Its protein is CASSQAGYGYTF.

The chain couples TRBV6-5 to TRBJ1-2; D remains unclear. This CDR3 is built from 13 residues. Between the trimmed V and J ends, which lost 10 bases and 3 bases, there was a span of 15 bases. From germline, CDR1 is MNHEY and CDR2 SVGAGI. CDR3 coding DNA: TGTGCCACCTGCCCGTACCTAGACTATGGCTACACCTTC. It encodes CATCPYLDYGYTF.

The chain is built from TRBV30 and TRBJ1-5; 7 bases are a match to TRBD1. Germline lookup yields CDR1 GTSNPN and CDR2 SVGIG (reference sequence). V was pared by 0 bases and J by 2 bases, with 1 base of the junction left unmatched. The CDR3 length is 14 residues. The CDR3 DNA reads as TGTGCCTGGAGTGTCGGGACAGGCAATCAGCCCCAGCATTTT. Translation: CAWSVGTGNQPQHF. Drawing the rest from reference TRBV30 and TRBJ1-5, the complete variable domain is SQTIHQWPATLVQPVGSPLSLECTVEGTSNPNLYWYRQAAGRGLQLLFYSVGIGQISSEVPQNLSASRPQDRQFILSSKKLLLSDSGFYLCAWSVGTGNQPQHFGDGTRLSIL.

This clone was picked up a small number of times. The rearrangement uses TRBV7-9 and TRBJ2-5; TRBD1 aligns across 7 bases. Germline loops: CDR1 SEHNR, CDR2 FQNEAQ (reference sequence). The CDR3 loop spans 14 amino acids. V shed 5 bases and J 5 bases; nucleotides not matched to a gene: 8. The DNA for the CDR3 is TGTGCCAGCAGCCCGCCGACAGGGCTGGAGACCCAGTACTTC. This translates into CASSPPTGLETQYF. Full variable domain (missing parts from reference TRBV7-9 and TRBJ2-5): DTGVSQNPRHKITKRGQNVTFRCDPISEHNRLYWYRQTLGQGPEFLTYFQNEAQLEKSRLLSDRFSAERPKGSFSTLEIQRTEQGDSAMYLCASSPPTGLETQYFGPGTRLLVL.

This chain connects TRBV28 to TRBJ1-2; TRBD1 agrees at 11 bases. CDR1 and CDR2 from the germline V gene are MDHEN and SYDVKM. CDR3 length: 15 residues. Losses at the gene ends were 4 bases for V and 5 bases for J; bases not matched to a gene: 6. The CDR3 region has the DNA TGTGCCAGCAGTTGGGGGGACAGGGGGGTTTATGGCTACACCTTC. Translation: CASSWGDRGVYGYTF.

This chain joins TRBV4-3 and TRBJ2-1; tentatively, D is TRBD1 (5 bases). Germline V gene sequence: CDR1 LGHNA, CDR2 YSLEER. This CDR3 is 17 amino acids long. Trimming left V 0 bases short and J 9 bases short, with 21 bases between. CDR3 residues: CASSQEGRTPGWGEQFF. Here the CDR3 DNA reads TGCGCCAGCAGCCAAGAAGGACGGACACCCGGCTGGGGTGAGCAGTTCTTC.

In its sample, this clone was seen a few times. The genes are TRBV10-1 and TRBJ2-5, with D possibly TRBD1 on 6 matching bases. CDR1 is WNHNN and CDR2 is SYGVQD in the germline V gene (reference sequence). This CDR3 is 13 amino acids long. With 3 bases removed from V and 3 bases from J, the gap between germline ends came to 8 bases. CDR3 coding DNA: TGCGCCAGCAGTGAAGCAGGGGAAGAGACCCAGTACTTC. As protein: CASSEAGEETQYF.

The chain joins TRBV9 to TRBJ2-1; D call uncertain. Between the trimmed V and J ends, which lost 0 bases and 2 bases, there was a span of 3 bases. The CDR3 is 13 residues long. The germline gives CDR1 SGDLS, CDR2 YYNGEE. The CDR3 DNA is TGTGCCAGCAGCGTAGCGGCCTACAATGAGCAGTTCTTC. Protein: CASSVAAYNEQFF.

The chain employs TRBV7-9 and TRBJ2-6; 10 bases fit TRBD2. CDR3 length equals 19 residues. CDR1 and CDR2 (germline): SEHNR, FQNEAQ (reference sequence). The trim removed 6 bases at V and 0 bases at J, leaving 11 bases unmatched. CDR3: CASRPPSGSRGSGANVLTF. In nucleotides, the CDR3 is TGTGCCAGCAGGCCACCTAGCGGGAGCAGGGGCTCTGGGGCCAACGTCCTGACTTTC.

The J gene is TRBJ2-1, the V gene TRBV27; 10 nucleotides align to TRBD1. The CDR3 has 13 residues. After removal of 8 bases from V and 5 bases from J, the junction contained 3 bases not matched to a gene. From germline, CDR1 is MNHEY and CDR2 SMNVEV (reference sequence). The CDR3 here is CASGQGVDNEQFF. CDR3 sequence (DNA): TGTGCCAGCGGACAGGGGGTTGACAATGAGCAGTTCTTC.

V is TRBV5-6 and J is TRBJ1-5, with D tentatively TRBD1 (6 bases). Germline CDR1 reads SGHDT; CDR2 reads YYEEEE. The CDR3 has 15 amino acids. The V and J ends lost 0 bases and 3 bases respectively, with 10 bases between them. The chain's CDR3 is CASSLGGGNNQPQHF. The CDR3 nucleotides are TGTGCCAGCAGCTTGGGAGGGGGAAACAATCAGCCCCAGCATTTT.

The CDR3 region has the DNA TGTGCCAGCAGCCAACGAAGTCGGGACAGGCAAAAAAATGAGCAGTTCTTC. It encodes CASSQRSRDRQKNEQFF. The chain links TRBV7-9 to TRBJ2-1; 8 bases fit TRBD1. The CDR3 totals 17 residues. V lost 5 bases, J lost 7 bases, and 16 bases stayed unmatched. The germline V gene encodes CDR1 SEHNR and CDR2 FQNEAQ (reference sequence). The whole variable domain, filled in from reference TRBV7-9 and TRBJ2-1, reads DTGVSQNPRHKITKRGQNVTFRCDPISEHNRLYWYRQTLGQGPEFLTYFQNEAQLEKSRLLSDRFSAERPKGSFSTLEIQRTEQGDSAMYLCASSQRSRDRQKNEQFFGPGTRLTVL.

In this sample, this clone turned up once. The chain is built from TRBV27 and TRBJ1-2, with D possibly matching TRBD1 (5 bases). The germline gives CDR1 MNHEY, CDR2 SMNVEV (reference sequence). This CDR3 comprises 13 residues. V was shortened by 5 bases and J by 2 bases, with 9 bases between the two germline ends. CDR3 sequence reads: CASSRAGNYGYTF. DNA of the CDR3: TGTGCCAGCAGTAGGGCAGGGAACTATGGCTACACCTTC.

This clone was detected once. This chain connects TRBV7-9 to TRBJ2-1, with TRBD1 matching 7 bases. This CDR3 spans 14 amino acids. Trimming removed 2 bases from V and 8 bases from J; junction bases left unmatched: 6. The germline CDR1 and CDR2 sequences are SEHNR and FQNEAQ (reference sequence). CDR3 protein: CASSLSTGYYEQFF. The DNA for the CDR3 is TGTGCCAGCAGCTTATCGACAGGGTACTATGAGCAGTTCTTC.

This sequence joins TRBV28 and TRBJ2-6; possibly TRBD2 for D (7 bases). Trimming stripped 7 bases from V and 9 bases from J, with 19 bases between. Germline assignment: CDR1 MDHEN and CDR2 SYDVKM. This CDR3 is 15 amino acids long. CDR3 loop: CASNNREGGYNVLTF. As DNA, the CDR3 is TGTGCCAGCAACAACAGGGAGGGGGGTTACAACGTCCTGACTTTC. The complete variable domain, with remaining parts taken from reference TRBV28 and TRBJ2-6, reads DVKVTQSSRYLVKRTGEKVFLECVQDMDHENMFWYRQDPGLGLRLIYFSYDVKMKEKGDIPEGYSVSREKKERFSLILESASTNQTSMYLCASNNREGGYNVLTFGAGSRLTVL.

This clone was seen just once. The rearrangement links TRBV4-3 to TRBJ2-1, with D possibly being TRBD2 (5 bases). V was cut by 0 bases and J by 0 bases, with 12 bases left in between. Looked up from germline, CDR1 is LGHNA and CDR2 is YSLEER. The CDR3 sequence is 17 residues long. The DNA for the CDR3 is TGCGCCAGCAGCCAAGATAAGCGGACGAGCTCCTACAATGAGCAGTTCTTC. Encoded protein: CASSQDKRTSSYNEQFF.